The T cell receptor (beta chain) described here comes from a study of blood T cell repertoires in COVID-19 (TCRdb year 2020). Context from the whole study: Collaborator samples came from the United States, Italy and Spain and covered acute and convalescent phases of COVID-19. The material from the prospective study consisted of cDNA or gDNA derived from T cells, B-cell-depleted T cells, or PBMCs. Deeply sampled blood TCRbeta repertoires from subjects exposed to, actively infected with, or recovered from COVID-19 were included in the dataset. The repertoires were released in a freely available public database meant as a resource for research on the immune response to SARS-CoV-2. The samples were drawn from two sources: the first 160 participants of the ongoing ImmuneRACE study, and 950 to 1,500 subjects contributed by 6 global collaborators. A de-identified subject ID, COVID-19 status, age in years and sex were almost always included in the sample metadata. HLA class I and class II types, where available, came from metadata supplied by the sample provider rather than from assay-based typing. The full study reports these points: The quantity of clinical and demographic metadata differed by source and by participant and was supplied without curation.

V lost 9 bases and J lost 8 bases, and the count of bases not matched to a germline gene is 6. The germline V gene specifies SGHTS as CDR1 and YDEGEE as CDR2. From the cysteine through the phenylalanine, the CDR3 covers 11 amino acids. This entry keeps only the CDR3 DNA: 33 bases, framed from base 1. The immunoSEQ Assay, a bias-controlled multiplex PCR, was used to amplify TCRbeta CDR3 regions from genomic DNA. Concerning the study's data processing: Within the assay, amplification of reference gene primers was used to estimate how many nucleated cells each sample contained. To quantify the absolute abundance of each unique TCRbeta CDR3 rearrangement, sequence reads were collapsed and filtered. For each sample, productive Simpson clonality was calculated by taking the square root of Simpson's diversity index across productive rearrangements. Sourced from immuneACCESS, this table was stored by TCRdb with only in-frame sequences that have V and J called. A share of the clones is absent; for the studies checked, an unresolved V gene accounts for under half, and the remainder has no known explanation. V, J and clone size derive from that table, while D and trimming were established from the DNA sequence. A total of about 410,000 clones appear in this sample, around nine tenths of them only once. Jointly, the top ten make up 1.7% of the sample.

Comment on this clone: Its target antigen remains unknown. No qualities accompany the bases; no much larger clone lies one base away.

Participants in the prospective study were enrolled through a virtual design, were aged about 18 to 100 years, and lived in 24 United States geographic areas. To assign participants to cohorts, the prospective study relied on clinical history that participants themselves reported in a screening survey and a study questionnaire. Recovered participants in ImmuneRACE Cohort 3 were defined as having two consecutive negative NP/OP PCR tests, clearance from a healthcare professional, or resolution of symptoms. Mobile phlebotomists in the prospective study collected whole blood, serum and a nasopharyngeal or oropharyngeal swab from every participant. Prospective study participants could optionally give additional blood draws and questionnaires over a roughly two-month period. Prospective study blood samples were shipped either frozen or at room temperature before DNA extraction.

Sequences were obtained from PBMCs or T cells enriched from blood (not recorded which). The rearranged segments are TRBV5-8 and TRBJ1-1; a stretch of 8 junction bases matches TRBD1. This clonotype originated in a woman younger than 45 who had recovered from COVID-19. The base sequence is TGTGCCACCGGACAGGGTGCAGAAGCTTTCTTT. This gives the protein CATGQGAEAFF.